This T cell receptor (beta chain) is from a study of CD8+ T cells in alopecia areata. General study findings and limits: In scalp and blood during tofacitinib, many expanded lesional clones persisted. The link between baseline CD8+ expansion and response remains uncertain with one nonresponder. Greater clonality was observed in lesional scalp samples, especially alopecia totalis/universalis, versus normal scalp. For patients receiving tofacitinib, scalp clonality and expanded CD8+ clones among the top 100 significantly decreased.

Treatment reported: oral pan-JAK inhibitor, 5-10 mg twice daily. CDR1 is LGHNA and CDR2 is YSLEER in the germline V gene. Trimming cost V 4 bases and J 0 bases; bases outside gene matches: 4. The CDR3 spans 15 residues. Comment on this clone: Its specificity is unknown.

cDNA prepared by RNA extraction and subsequent reverse transcription served as the template for sequencing. Some clones are missing from TCRdb's copy, which holds only in-frame ones; the method was immunoSEQ multiplex PCR. There are 150,000 to 250,000 clones in the sample; more than 45% occur only once, and more than 5.5% lies in the top ten. V and J are TRBV4-3 and TRBJ2-7; TRBD2 matches 9 bases. This receptor was identified in a human donor with alopecia areata. The sample here was CD4+ T cells sorted from blood, taken at week 24, from a patient treated with tofacitinib. The CDR3 bases are TGCGCCAGCAGCCGGTCTAGCGGGACCTCCTACGAGCAGTACTTC. Its protein is CASSRSSGTSYEQYF.